Sequencing of this T cell receptor beta chain was carried out in a study of blood T cell repertoires in COVID-19. The wider study: Acute and convalescent COVID-19 samples came from the United States, Italy and Spain.

Germline CDR1 is GTSNPN and CDR2 is SVGIG (reference sequence). With 3 bases removed from V and 13 bases from J, the gap between germline ends came to 25 bases. This CDR3 has 16 amino acids. Methods used by the authors: Using reference gene primer amplification, nucleated cell counts were estimated. Profiled with immunoSEQ multiplex PCR; TCRdb holds only in-frame clones, not every one. The V and J calls and the clone size are those of that table, but D and trimming were determined from the DNA. The data contain approximately 250,000 clones, 88% of them singletons. The Seattle site enrolled patients during active infection and followed them longitudinally.

The chain employs TRBV30 and TRBJ1-6, with D possibly matching TRBD1 (6 bases). This TCR derives from a woman in her 70s with COVID-19, enrolled during active disease. The sequencing sample was made of peripheral blood. CDR3 sequence (DNA): TGTGCCTGGAGACCATATCTCCCGGGACACCGGATTCCCCTCCACTTT. As protein: CAWRPYLPGHRIPLHF.